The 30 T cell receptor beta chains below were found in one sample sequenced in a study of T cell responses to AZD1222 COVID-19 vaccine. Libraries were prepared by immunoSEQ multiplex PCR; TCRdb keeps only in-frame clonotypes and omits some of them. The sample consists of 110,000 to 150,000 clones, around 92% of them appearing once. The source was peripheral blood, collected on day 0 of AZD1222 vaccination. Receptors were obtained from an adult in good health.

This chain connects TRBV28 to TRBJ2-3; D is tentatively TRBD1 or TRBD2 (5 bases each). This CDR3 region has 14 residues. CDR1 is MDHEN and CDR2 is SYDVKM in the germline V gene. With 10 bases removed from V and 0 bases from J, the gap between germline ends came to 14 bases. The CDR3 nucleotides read TGTGCCACCTTACGGGACGCAAGCACAGATACGCAGTATTTT. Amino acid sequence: CATLRDASTDTQYF.

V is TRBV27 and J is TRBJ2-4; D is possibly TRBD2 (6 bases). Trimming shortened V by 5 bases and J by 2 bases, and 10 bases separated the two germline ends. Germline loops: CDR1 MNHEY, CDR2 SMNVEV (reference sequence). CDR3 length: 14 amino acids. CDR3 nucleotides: TGTGCCAGCAGTCCAGGGAGGTCCAAAAACATTCAGTACTTC. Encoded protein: CASSPGRSKNIQYF.

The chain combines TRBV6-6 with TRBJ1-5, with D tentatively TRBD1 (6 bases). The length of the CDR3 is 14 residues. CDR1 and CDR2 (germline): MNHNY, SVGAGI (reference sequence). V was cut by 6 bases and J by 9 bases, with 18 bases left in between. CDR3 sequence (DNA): TGTGCCAGCAGCTTCGACGGGGCACAGGGGCCCCAGCATTTT. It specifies CASSFDGAQGPQHF.

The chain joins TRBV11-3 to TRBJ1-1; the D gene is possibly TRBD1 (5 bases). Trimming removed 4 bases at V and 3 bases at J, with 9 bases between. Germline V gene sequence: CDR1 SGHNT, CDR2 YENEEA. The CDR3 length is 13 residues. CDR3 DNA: TGTGCCAGCAGCTCACAGGCTTACACTGAAGCTTTCTTT. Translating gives CASSSQAYTEAFF.

The DNA of the CDR3 is TGTGCCAGCAGTCATACCAGGGTGAATGAGCAGTTCTTC. It specifies CASSHTRVNEQFF. The rearrangement joins TRBV6-5 to TRBJ2-1; TRBD1 is a possible D gene (5 bases). The germline V and J ends were trimmed by 5 bases and 7 bases, with 12 bases remaining between them. Germline lookup yields CDR1 MNHEY and CDR2 SVGAGI. CDR3 length equals 13 residues.

This CDR3 reads CASREEGAIPGNTIYF. As DNA, the CDR3 is TGTGCCAGCAGGGAAGAGGGGGCCATCCCTGGAAACACCATATATTTT. The chain carries TRBV7-2 and TRBJ1-3; 7 nucleotides align to TRBD1. This CDR3 contains 16 residues. Germline CDR1 and CDR2: SGHTA and FQGNSA. Losses at the gene ends were 6 bases for V and 2 bases for J; bases not matched to a gene: 10.

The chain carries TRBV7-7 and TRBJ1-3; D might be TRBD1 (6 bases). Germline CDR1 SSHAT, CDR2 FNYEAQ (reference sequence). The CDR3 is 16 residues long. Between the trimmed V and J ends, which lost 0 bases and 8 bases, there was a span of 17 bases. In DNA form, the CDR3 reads TGTGCCAGCAGCTTAGCGAGGTGGGGGCCCGGACACACCATATATTTT. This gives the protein CASSLARWGPGHTIYF.

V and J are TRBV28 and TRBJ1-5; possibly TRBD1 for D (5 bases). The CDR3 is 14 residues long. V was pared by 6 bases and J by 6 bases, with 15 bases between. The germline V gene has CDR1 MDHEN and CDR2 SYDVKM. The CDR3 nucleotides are TGTGCCAGCAGGTTCCATGGGAGGGGTCAGCCCCAGCATTTT. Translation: CASRFHGRGQPQHF.

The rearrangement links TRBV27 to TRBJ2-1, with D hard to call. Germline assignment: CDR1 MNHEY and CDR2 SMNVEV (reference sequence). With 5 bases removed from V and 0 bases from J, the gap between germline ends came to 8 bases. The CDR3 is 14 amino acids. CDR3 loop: CASSRLFSYNEQFF. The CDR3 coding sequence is TGTGCCAGCAGTCGATTATTCTCCTACAATGAGCAGTTCTTC.

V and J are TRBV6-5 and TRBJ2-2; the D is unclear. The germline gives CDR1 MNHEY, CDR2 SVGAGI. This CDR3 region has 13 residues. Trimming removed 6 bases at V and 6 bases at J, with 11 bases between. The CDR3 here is CASRVLQAGELFF. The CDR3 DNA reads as TGTGCCAGCAGAGTACTTCAGGCCGGGGAGCTGTTTTTT.

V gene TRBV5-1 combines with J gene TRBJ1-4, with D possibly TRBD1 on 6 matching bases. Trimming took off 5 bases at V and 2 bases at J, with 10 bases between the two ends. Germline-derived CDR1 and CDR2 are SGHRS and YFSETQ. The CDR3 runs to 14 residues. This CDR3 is CASRSGATNEKLFF. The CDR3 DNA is TGCGCCAGCAGATCAGGGGCGACTAATGAAAAACTGTTTTTT.

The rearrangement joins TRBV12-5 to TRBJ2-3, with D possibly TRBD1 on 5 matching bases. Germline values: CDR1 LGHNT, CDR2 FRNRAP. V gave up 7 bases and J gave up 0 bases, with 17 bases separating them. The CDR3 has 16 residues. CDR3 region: CASAFTGFSSTDTQYF. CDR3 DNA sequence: TGTGCTAGTGCCTTCACAGGATTTTCTAGCACAGATACGCAGTATTTT.

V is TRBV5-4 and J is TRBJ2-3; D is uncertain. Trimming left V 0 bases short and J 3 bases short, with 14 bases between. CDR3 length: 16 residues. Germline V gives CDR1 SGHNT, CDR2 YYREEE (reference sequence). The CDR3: CASSLELTLGTDTQYF. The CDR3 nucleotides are TGTGCCAGCAGCTTGGAACTAACCCTAGGGACAGATACGCAGTATTTT.

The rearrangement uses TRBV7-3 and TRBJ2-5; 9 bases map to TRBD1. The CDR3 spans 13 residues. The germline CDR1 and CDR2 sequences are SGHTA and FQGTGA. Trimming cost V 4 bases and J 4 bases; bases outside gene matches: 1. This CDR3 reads CASSSDRGETQYF. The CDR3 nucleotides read TGTGCCAGCAGCTCGGACAGGGGAGAGACCCAGTACTTC.

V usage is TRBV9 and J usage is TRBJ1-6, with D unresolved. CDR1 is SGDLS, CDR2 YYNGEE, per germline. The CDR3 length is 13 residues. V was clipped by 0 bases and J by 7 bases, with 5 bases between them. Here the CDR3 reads CASSVEWNSPLHF. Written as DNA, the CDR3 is TGTGCCAGCAGCGTAGAGTGGAATTCACCCCTCCACTTT.

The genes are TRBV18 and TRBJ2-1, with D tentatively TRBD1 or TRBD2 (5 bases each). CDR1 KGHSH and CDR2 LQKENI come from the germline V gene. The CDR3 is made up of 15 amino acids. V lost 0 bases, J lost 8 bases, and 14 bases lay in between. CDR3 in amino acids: CASSPPGPRRDEQFF. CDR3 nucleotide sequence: TGTGCCAGCTCACCACCGGGACCCCGTAGGGATGAGCAGTTCTTC. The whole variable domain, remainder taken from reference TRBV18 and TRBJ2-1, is NAGVMQNPRHLVRRRGQEARLRCSPMKGHSHVYWYRQLPEEGLKFMVYLQKENIIDESGMPKERFSAEFPKEGPSILRIQQVVRGDSAAYFCASSPPGPRRDEQFFGPGTRLTVL.

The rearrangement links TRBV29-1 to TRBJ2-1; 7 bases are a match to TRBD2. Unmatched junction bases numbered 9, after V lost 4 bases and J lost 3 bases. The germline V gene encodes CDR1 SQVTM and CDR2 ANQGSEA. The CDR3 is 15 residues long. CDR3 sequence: CSVVWRESHYNEQFF. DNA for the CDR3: TGCAGCGTTGTCTGGCGGGAGTCCCACTACAATGAGCAGTTCTTC.

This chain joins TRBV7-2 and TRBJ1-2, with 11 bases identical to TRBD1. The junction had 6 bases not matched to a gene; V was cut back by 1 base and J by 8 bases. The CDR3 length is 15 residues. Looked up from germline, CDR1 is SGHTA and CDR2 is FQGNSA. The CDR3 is CASSLGRTGGRGYTF. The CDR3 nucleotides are TGTGCCAGCAGCTTAGGAAGGACAGGGGGCCGGGGCTACACCTTC.

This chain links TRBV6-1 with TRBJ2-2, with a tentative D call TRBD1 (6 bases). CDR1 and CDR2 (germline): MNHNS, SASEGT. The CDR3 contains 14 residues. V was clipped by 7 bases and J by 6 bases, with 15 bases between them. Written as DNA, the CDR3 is TGTGCCAGCAAAGCAGGGGCCCGTTCCGGGGAGCTGTTTTTT. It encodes CASKAGARSGELFF.

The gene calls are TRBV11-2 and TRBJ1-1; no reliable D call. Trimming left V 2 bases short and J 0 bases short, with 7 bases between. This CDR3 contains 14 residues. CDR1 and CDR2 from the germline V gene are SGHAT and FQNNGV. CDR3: CASSLNTMNTEAFF. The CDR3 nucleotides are TGTGCCAGCAGCTTAAACACGATGAACACTGAAGCTTTCTTT.

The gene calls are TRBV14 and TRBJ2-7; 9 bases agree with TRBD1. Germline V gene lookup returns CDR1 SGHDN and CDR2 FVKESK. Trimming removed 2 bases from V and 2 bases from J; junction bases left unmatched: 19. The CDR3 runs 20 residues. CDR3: CASSQLAPGQGYFGTYEQYF. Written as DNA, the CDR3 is TGTGCCAGCAGCCAATTGGCGCCGGGACAGGGATACTTCGGCACCTACGAGCAGTACTTC.

The CDR3 DNA follows: TGTGCCAGCAGCCAGCGGGGGGTGGGGTATGGCTACACCTTC. Amino acid sequence: CASSQRGVGYGYTF. The rearrangement joins TRBV3-1 (or the pseudogene TRBV3-2) to TRBJ1-2; D is possibly TRBD1 (5 bases). There are 14 residues in the CDR3. Per germline, CDR1 LGHDT and CDR2 YNNKEL (reference sequence). The V end lost 3 bases, the J end lost 5 bases, and 13 bases lay between the germline ends.

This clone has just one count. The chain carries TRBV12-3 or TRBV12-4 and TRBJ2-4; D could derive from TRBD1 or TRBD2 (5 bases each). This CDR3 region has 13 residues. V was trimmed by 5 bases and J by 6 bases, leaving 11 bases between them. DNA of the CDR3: TGTGCCAGCAGTCCCGGGACCCCAAACATTCAGTACTTC. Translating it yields CASSPGTPNIQYF.

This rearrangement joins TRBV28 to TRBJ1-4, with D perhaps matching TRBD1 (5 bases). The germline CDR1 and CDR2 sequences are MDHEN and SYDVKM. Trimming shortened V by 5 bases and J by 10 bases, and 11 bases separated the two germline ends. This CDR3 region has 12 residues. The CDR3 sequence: CASSRRDPKLFF. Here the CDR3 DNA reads TGTGCCAGCAGTCGCCGGGACCCAAAACTGTTTTTT.

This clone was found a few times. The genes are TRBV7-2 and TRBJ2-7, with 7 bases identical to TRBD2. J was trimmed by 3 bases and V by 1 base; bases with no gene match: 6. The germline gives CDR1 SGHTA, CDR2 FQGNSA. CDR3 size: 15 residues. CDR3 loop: CASSLGGAGSYEQYF. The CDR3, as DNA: TGTGCCAGCAGCTTAGGGGGAGCGGGAAGCTACGAGCAGTACTTC.

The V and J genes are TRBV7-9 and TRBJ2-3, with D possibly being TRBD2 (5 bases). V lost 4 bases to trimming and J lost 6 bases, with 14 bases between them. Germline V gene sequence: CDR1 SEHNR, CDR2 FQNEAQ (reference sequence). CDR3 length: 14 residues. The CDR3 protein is CASSSIWEMDTQYF. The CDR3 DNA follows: TGTGCCAGCAGCTCGATCTGGGAGATGGATACGCAGTATTTT.

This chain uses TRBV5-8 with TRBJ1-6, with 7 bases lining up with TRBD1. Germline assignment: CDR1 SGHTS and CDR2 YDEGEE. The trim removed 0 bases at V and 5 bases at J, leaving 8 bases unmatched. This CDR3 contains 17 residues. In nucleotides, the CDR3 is TGTGCCAGCAGCTTGGGGGTGACAGGGCTGGATAATTCACCCCTCCACTTT. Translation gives CASSLGVTGLDNSPLHF.

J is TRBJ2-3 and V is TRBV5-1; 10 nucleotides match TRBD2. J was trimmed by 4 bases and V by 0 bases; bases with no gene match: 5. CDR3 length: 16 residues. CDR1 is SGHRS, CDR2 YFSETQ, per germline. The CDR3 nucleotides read TGCGCCAGCAGCTTGGGGCTAGCGGGGGCTGCAGATACGCAGTATTTT. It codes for CASSLGLAGAADTQYF.

The CDR3 DNA follows: TGCGCCAGCAGCTCGGCAGGGATCTCTGGAAACACCATATATTTT. Encoded protein: CASSSAGISGNTIYF. The genes are TRBV5-1 and TRBJ1-3; D possibly corresponds to TRBD1 (5 bases). The CDR3 spans 15 residues. Germline V lookup: CDR1 SGHRS, CDR2 YFSETQ. Trimming cost V 3 bases and J 0 bases, with 10 bases left between them.

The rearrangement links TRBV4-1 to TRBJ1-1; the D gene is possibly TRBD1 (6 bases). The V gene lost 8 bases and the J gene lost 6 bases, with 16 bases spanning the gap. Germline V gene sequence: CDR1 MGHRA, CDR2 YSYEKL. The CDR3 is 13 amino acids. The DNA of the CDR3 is TGCGCCAGCGGGGGGGCAGGAAGGTCTGAAGCTTTCTTT. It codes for CASGGAGRSEAFF.